This paragraph reports one T cell receptor (beta chain). Cohorts were assigned according to the clinical history that participants reported. The data derive from a study of blood T cell repertoires in COVID-19. Study information: COVID-19 samples from acute and convalescent phases originated in the United States, Italy and Spain.

V dropped 3 bases and J dropped 5; count of bases not matched to a gene: 8. This CDR3 contains 14 residues. CDR1 and CDR2 from the germline V gene are SGHDT and YYEEEE. Source study methods: Amplification with reference gene primers provided the estimates of nucleated cell counts. Assay: immunoSEQ multiplex PCR; the TCRdb copy retains only in-frame clones and omits some. V and J calls and clone size are those listed in that table; D and trimming were worked out from the DNA. Of around 450,000 clones in the sample, about 85% are singletons; the top ten hold roughly 1.9%. This sequence joins TRBV5-6 and TRBJ2-7; 7 bases agree with TRBD1. The clonotype comes from a woman aged 18 to 35 with acute COVID-19. The source material was PBMCs or T cells enriched from blood (not recorded which). For the CDR3, the DNA is TGTGCCAGCAGCTATGACAGGGTCAACGACGAGCAGTACTTC. This gives the protein CASSYDRVNDEQYF. The complete variable domain, with remaining parts taken from reference TRBV5-6 and TRBJ2-7, reads DAGVTQSPTHLIKTRGQQVTLRCSPKSGHDTVSWYQQALGQGPQFIFQYYEEEERQRGNFPDRFSGHQFPNYSSELNVNALLLGDSALYLCASSYDRVNDEQYFGPGTRLTVT.